The 14 T cell receptor beta chains listed next were all sequenced from one sample in a study of cytomegalovirus exposure and HLA in healthy donors. The data were produced by immunoSEQ multiplex PCR, yet TCRdb's version contains in-frame clones alone and is incomplete. The sample lists roughly 250,000 clones; 86% were seen once. Sequences were obtained from PBMCs. The receptors derive from a woman younger than 45 in good health and CMV-seropositive.

This clone was seen a single time. The chain uses TRBV7-9 and TRBJ2-7; 9 nucleotides match TRBD1. Trimming at V came to 6 bases and at J to 1 base, leaving 7 bases not matched to a gene. The V gene's germline CDR1 is SEHNR and CDR2 FQNEAQ (reference sequence). The CDR3 sequence is 15 residues long. CDR3 sequence: CASSFLGQGSYEQYF. CDR3 in DNA: TGTGCCAGCAGTTTCCTTGGACAGGGGTCCTACGAGCAGTACTTC. Variable domain in full (rest from reference TRBV7-9 and TRBJ2-7): DTGVSQNPRHKITKRGQNVTFRCDPISEHNRLYWYRQTLGQGPEFLTYFQNEAQLEKSRLLSDRFSAERPKGSFSTLEIQRTEQGDSAMYLCASSFLGQGSYEQYFGPGTRLTVT.

The chain recombines TRBV28 with TRBJ2-3; 9 nucleotides align to TRBD2. Looked up from germline, CDR1 is MDHEN and CDR2 is SYDVKM. The CDR3 extends over 16 amino acids. V gave up 3 bases and J gave up 5 bases; unmatched junction bases: 9. CDR3 sequence reads: CASSFGSSGTGDTQYF. CDR3 nucleotides: TGTGCCAGCAGTTTTGGGTCTAGCGGGACGGGAGATACGCAGTATTTT.

The chain has TRBV5-1 and TRBJ1-4; the D gene is possibly TRBD1 (5 bases). This CDR3 spans 14 amino acids. Between the trimmed V and J ends, which lost 4 bases and 4 bases, there was a span of 11 bases. Germline values: CDR1 SGHRS, CDR2 YFSETQ. CDR3 sequence (DNA): TGCGCCAGCAGCCCGCGACAGTTTAATGAAAAACTGTTTTTT. Its protein is CASSPRQFNEKLFF.

The chain links TRBV28 to TRBJ2-5, with 8 bases lining up with TRBD2. CDR3 length: 16 residues. V lost 6 bases to trimming and J lost 4 bases; unmatched junction nucleotides: 13. Germline V lookup: CDR1 MDHEN, CDR2 SYDVKM. CDR3 sequence reads: CASSPTRGGWGETQYF. CDR3 coding DNA: TGTGCCAGCAGCCCCACCCGGGGGGGATGGGGAGAGACCCAGTACTTC. Complete variable domain (other parts from reference TRBV28 and TRBJ2-5): DVKVTQSSRYLVKRTGEKVFLECVQDMDHENMFWYRQDPGLGLRLIYFSYDVKMKEKGDIPEGYSVSREKKERFSLILESASTNQTSMYLCASSPTRGGWGETQYFGPGTRLLVL.

The CDR3 loop is CASHSGAWDTEAFF. CDR3 DNA: TGTGCCTCCCACTCTGGGGCTTGGGACACTGAAGCTTTCTTT. V is TRBV10-3 and J is TRBJ1-1, with D possibly being TRBD1 (5 bases). Germline V CDR1 and CDR2: ENHRY, SYGVKD. V dropped 11 bases and J dropped 3 bases, with 19 bases sitting between them. This CDR3 comprises 14 residues.

The chain is built from TRBV19 and TRBJ1-4; the D is unclear. V was pared by 7 bases and J by 0 bases, with 9 bases between. CDR1 is LNHDA, CDR2 SQIVND, per germline (reference sequence). This CDR3 is built from 14 residues. CDR3 region: CASTKRATNEKLFF. The CDR3 nucleotides are TGTGCCAGTACAAAGCGAGCAACTAATGAAAAACTGTTTTTT.

The chain joins TRBV18 to TRBJ2-1; D is ambiguous. Germline V CDR1 and CDR2: KGHSH, LQKENI. This CDR3 has 17 amino acids. Trimming took off 0 bases at V and 2 bases at J, with 14 bases between the two ends. The CDR3 sequence is CASSPPMRNRPYNEQFF. Written as DNA, the CDR3 is TGTGCCAGCTCACCACCGATGCGGAACCGGCCCTACAATGAGCAGTTCTTC.

The chain joins TRBV29-1 to TRBJ2-3; D unresolved. This CDR3 region has 13 residues. V was clipped by 6 bases and J by 2 bases, with 12 bases between them. Germline V CDR1 and CDR2: SQVTM, ANQGSEA. For the CDR3, the DNA is TGCAGCGTCCACGGCGGAGTCACAGATACGCAGTATTTT. It encodes CSVHGGVTDTQYF.

This chain links TRBV7-8 with TRBJ2-7; D might be TRBD1 (6 bases). The V gene lost 1 base and the J gene lost 10 bases, with 11 bases spanning the gap. Germline CDR1 SGHVS, CDR2 FQNEAQ. The CDR3 sequence is 12 residues long. CDR3 nucleotide sequence: TGTGCCAGCAGCTTAGACCGGGACAATCAGTACTTC. This translates into CASSLDRDNQYF.

J is TRBJ2-1 and V is TRBV5-1; TRBD2 matches 12 bases. Germline CDR1 SGHRS, CDR2 YFSETQ. The CDR3 consists of 13 residues. The junction had 6 bases not matched to a gene; V was cut back by 7 bases and J by 10 bases. The chain's CDR3 is CASQRLAGDEQFF. CDR3 bases: TGCGCCAGCCAGAGACTAGCGGGAGACGAGCAGTTCTTC.

This clone showed up just a few times. This sequence joins TRBV2 and TRBJ2-1; D uncertain. There are 16 residues in the CDR3. CDR1 and CDR2 (germline): SNHLY, FYNNEI. V shed 6 bases and J shed 3 bases, with 18 bases lying between them. The DNA for the CDR3 is TGTGCCAGCAGGCCCACCCAGCGAACTATCTACAATGAGCAGTTCTTC. It yields the protein CASRPTQRTIYNEQFF.

The chain joins TRBV18 to TRBJ2-7; 7 bases are shared with TRBD1. The CDR3 contains 15 residues. Trimming removed 2 bases from V and 3 bases from J; junction bases left unmatched: 7. CDR1 is KGHSH and CDR2 is LQKENI in the germline V gene. CDR3: CASSPIRQGDYEQYF. DNA of the CDR3: TGTGCCAGCTCACCAATACGACAGGGCGACTACGAGCAGTACTTC.

This clone occurred once. This rearrangement joins TRBV6-1 to TRBJ2-7, with 8 bases identical to TRBD1. The V gene's germline CDR1 is MNHNS and CDR2 SASEGT. J lost 5 bases, V lost 5 bases, and 11 bases had no gene match. The CDR3 covers 15 residues. The CDR3 DNA reads as TGTGCCAGCAGTAGTTTGGACAGGGACACCGACGAGCAGTACTTC. Translating it yields CASSSLDRDTDEQYF.

V is TRBV5-1 and J is TRBJ2-3; no definite D call. Per germline, CDR1 SGHRS and CDR2 YFSETQ. This CDR3 spans 14 amino acids. V lost 1 base to trimming and J lost 0 bases, with 6 bases between them. Here the CDR3 reads CASSLTTSTDTQYF. DNA for the CDR3: TGCGCCAGCAGCTTGACTACCAGCACAGATACGCAGTATTTT.